This T cell receptor beta chain originates from a study of T cells of healthy individuals. This CDR3 region has 13 residues. Germline CDR1 reads DFQATT; CDR2 reads SNEGSKA (reference sequence). V lost 3 bases and J lost 4, with 12 bases in between. TCRdb re-called the 5' RACE reads through MiXCR, storing one row per CDR3 protein. The table shows tens of thousands of distinct CDR3 sequences, with about 16% occurring only once. This clonotype has ten or more counts. The rearrangement links TRBV20-1 to TRBJ2-5; D remains ambiguous. This receptor was taken from a human donor in good health. DNA for the CDR3: TGCAGTGCTAGCGGCGTTTCCGGAGAGACCCAGTACTTC. This translates into CSASGVSGETQYF.